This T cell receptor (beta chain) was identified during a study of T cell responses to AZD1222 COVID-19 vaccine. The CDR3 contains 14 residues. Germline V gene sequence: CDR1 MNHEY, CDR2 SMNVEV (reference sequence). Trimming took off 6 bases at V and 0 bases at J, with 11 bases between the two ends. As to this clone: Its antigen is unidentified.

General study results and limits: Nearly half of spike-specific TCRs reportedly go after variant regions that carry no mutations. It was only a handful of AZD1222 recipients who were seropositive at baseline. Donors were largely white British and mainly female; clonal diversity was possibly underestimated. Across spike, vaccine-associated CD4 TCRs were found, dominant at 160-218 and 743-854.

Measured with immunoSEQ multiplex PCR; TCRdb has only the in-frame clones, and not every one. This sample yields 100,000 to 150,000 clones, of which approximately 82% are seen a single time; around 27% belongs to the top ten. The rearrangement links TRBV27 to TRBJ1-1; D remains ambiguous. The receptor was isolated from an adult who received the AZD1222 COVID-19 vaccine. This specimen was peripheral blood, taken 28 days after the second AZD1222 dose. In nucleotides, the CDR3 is TGTGCCAGCAGCCCCTCGGTCATGAACACTGAAGCTTTCTTT. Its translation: CASSPSVMNTEAFF.